The clone carrying this T cell receptor beta chain turned up a few times. The CDR3 contains 15 residues. V was cut by 1 base and J by 0 bases, with 7 bases left in between. The germline gives CDR1 SGHNT, CDR2 YENEEA. Patients were excluded because of uncontrolled infection, other autoimmune disease, pregnancy or lactation. The sample originates from a study of T cells in Graves' hyperthyroidism and ophthalmopathy. The CDR3 regions of TCR beta were amplified from RNA transcripts. During a first-round RT-PCR of the TCR CDR3, the HTBI primer set was used. TCRdb called the multiplex PCR reads again in MiXCR, with one record for every CDR3 protein. Of hundreds of thousands of distinct CDR3 sequences listed, roughly 14% are singletons.

Sequenced input: blood. The receptor was derived from a woman aged 50 to 60 with Graves' ophthalmopathy. The chain uses TRBV11-3 and TRBJ1-3; possible D gene TRBD1, 5 bases. CDR3 coding DNA: TGTGCCAGCAGCTTAGTAGGGGCCTCTGGAAACACCATATATTTT. Translating it yields CASSLVGASGNTIYF.